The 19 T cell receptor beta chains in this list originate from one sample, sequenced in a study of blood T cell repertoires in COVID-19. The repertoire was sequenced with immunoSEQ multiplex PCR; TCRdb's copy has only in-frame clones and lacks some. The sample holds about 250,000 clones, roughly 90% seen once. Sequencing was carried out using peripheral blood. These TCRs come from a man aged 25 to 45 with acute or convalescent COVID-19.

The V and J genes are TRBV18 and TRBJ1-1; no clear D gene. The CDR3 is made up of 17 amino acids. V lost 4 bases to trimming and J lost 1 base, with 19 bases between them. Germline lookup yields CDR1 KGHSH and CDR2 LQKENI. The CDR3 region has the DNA TGTGCCAGCTCACTACAGTTCCGGATCGGGGAGAACACTGAAGCTTTCTTT. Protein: CASSLQFRIGENTEAFF.

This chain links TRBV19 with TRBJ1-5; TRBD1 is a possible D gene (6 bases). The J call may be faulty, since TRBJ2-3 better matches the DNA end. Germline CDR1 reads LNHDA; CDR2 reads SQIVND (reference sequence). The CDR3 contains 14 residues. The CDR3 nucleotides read TGTGCCAGTAGTATGATCCGGGACACGCAGCCCCAGTATTTT. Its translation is CASSMIRDTQPQYF.

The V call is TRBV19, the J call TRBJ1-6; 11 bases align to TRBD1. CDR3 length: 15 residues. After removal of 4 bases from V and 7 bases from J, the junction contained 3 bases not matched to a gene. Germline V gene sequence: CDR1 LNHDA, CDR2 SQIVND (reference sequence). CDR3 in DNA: TGTGCCAGTAGTACCGGGACAGGGGGAAATTCACCCCTCCACTTT. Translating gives CASSTGTGGNSPLHF. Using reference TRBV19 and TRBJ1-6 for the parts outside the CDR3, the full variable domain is DGGITQSPKYLFRKEGQNVTLSCEQNLNHDAMYWYRQDPGQGLRLIYYSQIVNDFQKGDIAEGYSVSREKKESFPLTVTSAQKNPTAFYLCASSTGTGGNSPLHFGNGTRLTVT.

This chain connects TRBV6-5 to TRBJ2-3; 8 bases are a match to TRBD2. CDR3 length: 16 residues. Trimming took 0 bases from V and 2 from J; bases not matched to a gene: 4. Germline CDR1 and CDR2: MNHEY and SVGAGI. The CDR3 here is CASSYSRTSLTDTQYF. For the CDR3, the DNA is TGTGCCAGCAGTTACTCCCGGACTAGCCTCACAGATACGCAGTATTTT.

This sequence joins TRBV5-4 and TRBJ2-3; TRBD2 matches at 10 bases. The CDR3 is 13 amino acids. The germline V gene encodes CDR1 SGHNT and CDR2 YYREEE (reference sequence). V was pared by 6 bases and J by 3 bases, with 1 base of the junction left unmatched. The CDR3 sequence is CASKTSGTDTQYF. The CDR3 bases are TGTGCCAGCAAGACTAGCGGGACAGATACGCAGTATTTT.

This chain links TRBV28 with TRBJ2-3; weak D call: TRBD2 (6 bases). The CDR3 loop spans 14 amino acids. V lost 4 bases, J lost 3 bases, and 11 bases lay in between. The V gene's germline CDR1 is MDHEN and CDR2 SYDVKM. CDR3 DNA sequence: TGTGCCAGCAGTTATAGCGGAACAACAGATACGCAGTATTTT. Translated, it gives CASSYSGTTDTQYF.

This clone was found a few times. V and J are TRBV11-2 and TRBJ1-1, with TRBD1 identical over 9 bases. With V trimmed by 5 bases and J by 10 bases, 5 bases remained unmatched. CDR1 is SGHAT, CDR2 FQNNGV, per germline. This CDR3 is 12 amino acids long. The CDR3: CASSRDRDRAFF. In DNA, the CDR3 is TGTGCCAGCAGCAGGGACAGGGATAGAGCTTTCTTT.

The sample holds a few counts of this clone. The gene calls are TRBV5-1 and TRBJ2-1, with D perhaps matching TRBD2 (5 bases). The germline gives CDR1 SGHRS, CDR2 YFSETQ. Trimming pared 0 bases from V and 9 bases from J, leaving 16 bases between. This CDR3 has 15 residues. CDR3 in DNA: TGCGCCAGCAGCTTGGCCGGGATAGCCACGGGTGAGCAGTTCTTC. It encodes CASSLAGIATGEQFF.

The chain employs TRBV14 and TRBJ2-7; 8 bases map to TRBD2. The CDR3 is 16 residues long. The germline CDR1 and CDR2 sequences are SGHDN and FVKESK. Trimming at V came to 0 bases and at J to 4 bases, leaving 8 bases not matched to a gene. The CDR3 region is CASSQDEIAGRYEQYF. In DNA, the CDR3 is TGTGCCAGCAGCCAAGACGAGATAGCGGGAAGGTACGAGCAGTACTTC.

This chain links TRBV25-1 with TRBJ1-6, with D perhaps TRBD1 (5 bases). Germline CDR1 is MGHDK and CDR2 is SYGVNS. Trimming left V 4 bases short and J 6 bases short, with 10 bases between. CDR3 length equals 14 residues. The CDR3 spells CASSGQLVNSPLHF. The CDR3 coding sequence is TGTGCCAGCAGTGGACAGTTGGTTAATTCACCCCTCCACTTT. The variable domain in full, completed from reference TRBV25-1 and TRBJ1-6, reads EADIYQTPRYLVIGTGKKITLECSQTMGHDKMYWYQQDPGMELHLIHYSYGVNSTEKGDLSSESTVSRIRTEHFPLTLESARPSHTSQYLCASSGQLVNSPLHFGNGTRLTVT.

The CDR3 bases are TGCAGCGTGTTCATGGCAGGGGGTAGTAACTATGGCTACACCTTC. It encodes CSVFMAGGSNYGYTF. The V gene is TRBV29-1, the J gene TRBJ1-2; 7 bases line up with TRBD1. Germline trimming cut 6 bases from V and 1 base from J; bases unmatched to any gene: 11. This CDR3 comprises 15 residues. The germline CDR1 and CDR2 sequences are SQVTM and ANQGSEA. Full variable domain (remainder filled in from reference TRBV29-1 and TRBJ1-2): SAVISQKPSRDICQRGTSLTIQCQVDSQVTMMFWYRQQPGQSLTLIATANQGSEATYESGFVIDKFPISRPNLTFSTLTVSNMSPEDSSIYLCSVFMAGGSNYGYTFGSGTRLTVV.

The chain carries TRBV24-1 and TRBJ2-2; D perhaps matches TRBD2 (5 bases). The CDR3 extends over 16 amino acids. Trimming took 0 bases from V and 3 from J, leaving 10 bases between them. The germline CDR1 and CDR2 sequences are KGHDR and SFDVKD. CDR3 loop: CATSDLPGKYTGELFF. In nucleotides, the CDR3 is TGTGCCACCAGTGATTTGCCCGGGAAGTACACCGGGGAGCTGTTTTTT.

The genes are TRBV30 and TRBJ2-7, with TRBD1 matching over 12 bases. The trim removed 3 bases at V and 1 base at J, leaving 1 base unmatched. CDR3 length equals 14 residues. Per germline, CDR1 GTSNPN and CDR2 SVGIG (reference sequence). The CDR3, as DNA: TGTGCCTGGAGGGGACAGGGGGCATCCTACGAGCAGTACTTC. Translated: CAWRGQGASYEQYF.

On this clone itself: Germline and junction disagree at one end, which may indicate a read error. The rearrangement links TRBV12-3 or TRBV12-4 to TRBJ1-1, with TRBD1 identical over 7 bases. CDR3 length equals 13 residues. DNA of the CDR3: TGTACCAGCAGTCCGGGACAGTCACTTGAAGCTTTCTTT. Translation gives CTSSPGQSLEAFF.

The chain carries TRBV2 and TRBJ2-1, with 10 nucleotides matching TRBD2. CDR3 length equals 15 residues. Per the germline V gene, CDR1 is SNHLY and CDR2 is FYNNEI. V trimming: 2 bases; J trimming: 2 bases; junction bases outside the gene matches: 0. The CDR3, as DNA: TGTGCCAGCAGTGAAACTAGCGGGACCTACAATGAGCAGTTCTTC. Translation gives CASSETSGTYNEQFF.

CDR3 amino acids: CSVESVGHFKGESARGYTF. The CDR3, as DNA: TGCAGCGTTGAATCGGTAGGTCATTTTAAGGGGGAGTCGGCGAGAGGCTACACCTTC. The J gene is TRBJ1-2, the V gene TRBV29-1; D is perhaps TRBD1 (6 bases). Germline V gene lookup returns CDR1 SQVTM and CDR2 ANQGSEA. The CDR3 totals 19 residues. V was clipped by 2 bases and J by 8 bases, with 33 bases between them.

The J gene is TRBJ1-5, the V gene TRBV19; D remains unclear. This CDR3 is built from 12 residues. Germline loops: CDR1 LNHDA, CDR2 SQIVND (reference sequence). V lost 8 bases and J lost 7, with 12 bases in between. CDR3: CASQAVYQPQHF. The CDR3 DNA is TGTGCCAGTCAAGCTGTCTACCAGCCCCAGCATTTT. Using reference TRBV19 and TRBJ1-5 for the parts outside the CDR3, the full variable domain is DGGITQSPKYLFRKEGQNVTLSCEQNLNHDAMYWYRQDPGQGLRLIYYSQIVNDFQKGDIAEGYSVSREKKESFPLTVTSAQKNPTAFYLCASQAVYQPQHFGDGTRLSIL.

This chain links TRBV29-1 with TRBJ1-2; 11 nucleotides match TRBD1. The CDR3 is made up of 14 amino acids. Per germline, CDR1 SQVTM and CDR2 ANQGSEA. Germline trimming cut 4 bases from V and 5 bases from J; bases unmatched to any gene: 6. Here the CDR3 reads CSVGGTGGGYGYTF. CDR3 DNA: TGCAGCGTTGGAGGGACAGGGGGTGGTTATGGCTACACCTTC.

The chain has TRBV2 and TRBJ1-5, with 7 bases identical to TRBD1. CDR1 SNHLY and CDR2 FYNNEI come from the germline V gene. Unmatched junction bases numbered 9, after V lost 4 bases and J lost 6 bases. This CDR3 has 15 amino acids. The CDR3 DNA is TGTGCCAGCAGTGTTAGGCAGGGGGTAGCTCAGCCCCAGCATTTT. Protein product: CASSVRQGVAQPQHF.